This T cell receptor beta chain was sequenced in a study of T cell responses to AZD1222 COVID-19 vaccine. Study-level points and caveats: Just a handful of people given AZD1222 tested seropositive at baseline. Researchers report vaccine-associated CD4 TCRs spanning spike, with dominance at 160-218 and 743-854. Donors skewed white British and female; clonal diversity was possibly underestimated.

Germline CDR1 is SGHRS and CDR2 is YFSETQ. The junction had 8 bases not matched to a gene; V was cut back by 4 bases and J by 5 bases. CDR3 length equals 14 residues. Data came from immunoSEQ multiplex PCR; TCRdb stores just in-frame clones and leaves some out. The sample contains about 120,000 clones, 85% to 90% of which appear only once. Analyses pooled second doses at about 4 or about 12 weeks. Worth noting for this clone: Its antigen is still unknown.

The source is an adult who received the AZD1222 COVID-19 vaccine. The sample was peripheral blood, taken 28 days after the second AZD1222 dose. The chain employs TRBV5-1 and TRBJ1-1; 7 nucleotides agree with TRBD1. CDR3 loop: CASSTRQGGTEAFF. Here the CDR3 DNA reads TGCGCCAGCAGCACCAGACAGGGCGGGACTGAAGCTTTCTTT.